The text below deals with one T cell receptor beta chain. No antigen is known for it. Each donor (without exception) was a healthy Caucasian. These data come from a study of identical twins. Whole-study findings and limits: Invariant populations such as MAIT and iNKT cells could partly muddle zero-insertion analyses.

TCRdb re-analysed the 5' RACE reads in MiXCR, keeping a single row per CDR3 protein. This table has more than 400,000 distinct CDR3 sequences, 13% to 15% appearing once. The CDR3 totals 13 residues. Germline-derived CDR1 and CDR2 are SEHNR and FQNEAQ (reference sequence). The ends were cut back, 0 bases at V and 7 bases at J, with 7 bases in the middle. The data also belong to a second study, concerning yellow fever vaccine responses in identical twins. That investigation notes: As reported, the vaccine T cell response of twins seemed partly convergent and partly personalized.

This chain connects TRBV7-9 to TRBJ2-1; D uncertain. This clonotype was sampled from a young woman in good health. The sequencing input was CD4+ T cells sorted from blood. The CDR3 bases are TGTGCCAGCAGCTTAGCCAGCCCGAATGAGCAGTTCTTC. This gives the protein CASSLASPNEQFF.